Below, 10 T cell receptor beta chains from the same sample are listed, as sequenced in a study of T-cell reconstitution after alpha-beta-depleted transplantation in children (dated by TCRdb to about 2016). The protocol used for the library was PCR. These reads were obtained on an Illumina HiSeq 2500. Molecular barcoding was employed in the preparation of TCR libraries, with unique molecular identifiers being used to normalize TCRbeta repertoire quantification. Using fastp trimming at Q25 and MiXCR clonotype assembly, TCRdb reanalyzed the public sequencing data and kept in-frame beta chains. Records with the same CDR3 protein are collapsed into one entry carrying the most frequent genes and DNA. The sample data list about 610,000 distinct CDR3 sequences, and 10% to 13% of these were observed just once. The top ten clones comprise 4% to 5% of the sample. The specimen comprised PBMCs from the stem cell graft donor, sampled from the stem cell graft. Receptor source: a human donor who donated a stem cell graft to a child with acute myeloid leukemia.

The chain combines TRBV3-1 with TRBJ1-5, with D possibly matching TRBD1 (6 bases). The V and J ends lost 0 bases and 10 bases respectively, with 10 bases between them. Germline loops: CDR1 LGHDT, CDR2 YNNKEL (reference sequence). This CDR3 comprises 13 residues. Here the CDR3 reads CASSQEGGGPQHF. The DNA of the CDR3 is TGTGCCAGCAGCCAAGAGGGAGGGGGTCCCCAGCATTTT.

This sequence joins TRBV15 and TRBJ1-1, with D maybe TRBD1 (5 bases). The CDR3 is 14 amino acids. V was clipped by 1 base and J by 7 bases, with 13 bases between them. Per germline, CDR1 LNHNV and CDR2 YYDKDF (reference sequence). The CDR3 DNA follows: TGTGCCACCAGCAGAGTTGGGGGACCAAGTGAAGCTTTCTTT. Protein sequence: CATSRVGGPSEAFF.

The genes are TRBV27 and TRBJ2-1, with 8 bases identical to TRBD1. This CDR3 comprises 16 residues. Germline trimming cut 2 bases from V and 3 bases from J; bases unmatched to any gene: 6. Germline CDR1 reads MNHEY; CDR2 reads SMNVEV (reference sequence). The CDR3 sequence is CASSLRGGQGYNEQFF. In nucleotides, the CDR3 is TGTGCCAGCAGTTTAAGAGGTGGACAGGGCTACAATGAGCAGTTCTTC.

J is TRBJ2-7 and V is TRBV20-1; D remains ambiguous. This CDR3 spans 15 amino acids. Germline CDR1 reads DFQATT; CDR2 reads SNEGSKA (reference sequence). Trimming took 6 bases from V and 5 from J, leaving 23 bases between them. CDR3 DNA sequence: TGCAGTGCCGCCGTTGGAGCTACGACCGTCAACGAGCAGTACTTC. Its protein product is CSAAVGATTVNEQYF.

This clonotype showed up many times. One end of the junction fails to match germline, which may point to a read error. The V gene is TRBV7-7, the J gene TRBJ2-3; tentatively, D is TRBD2 (6 bases). The CDR3 covers 14 residues. Germline assignment: CDR1 SSHAT and CDR2 FNYEAQ (reference sequence). The CDR3, as DNA: TGTGCTAGCAGCTCGGGAGCAAGCACAGATACGCAGTATTTT. Its translation is CASSSGASTDTQYF.

The chain couples TRBV7-9 to TRBJ2-7; 9 bases align to TRBD1. Germline V CDR1 and CDR2: SEHNR, FQNEAQ (reference sequence). The trim removed 5 bases at V and 0 bases at J, leaving 5 bases unmatched. The CDR3 length is 15 residues. CDR3 bases: TGTGCCAGCAGCCTGGGACAGGGAAACTCCTACGAGCAGTACTTC. Residues: CASSLGQGNSYEQYF.

This clonotype was recorded a few times. This chain connects TRBV6-6 to TRBJ2-5; D is unclear. The CDR3 extends over 11 amino acids. Germline loops: CDR1 MNHNY, CDR2 SVGAGI (reference sequence). V was cut by 7 bases and J by 5 bases, with 8 bases left in between. CDR3 region: CASTDVETQYF. CDR3 bases: TGTGCCAGCACTGACGTGGAGACCCAGTACTTC.

This clonotype was counted a few times. This chain connects TRBV5-4 to TRBJ1-1, with 10 positions matching TRBD1. Trimming removed 3 bases from V and 6 bases from J; junction bases left unmatched: 8. This CDR3 has 15 amino acids. Germline V lookup: CDR1 SGHNT, CDR2 YYREEE (reference sequence). The CDR3 sequence is CASSSGTGVGAEAFF. The CDR3, as DNA: TGTGCCAGCAGCTCGGGGACAGGGGTTGGGGCTGAAGCTTTCTTT. Looking up the rest from reference TRBV5-4 and TRBJ1-1 gives the full variable domain: ETGVTQSPTHLIKTRGQQVTLRCSSQSGHNTVSWYQQALGQGPQFIFQYYREEENGRGNFPPRFSGLQFPNYSSELNVNALELDDSALYLCASSSGTGVGAEAFFGQGTRLTVV.

In this sample, this clonotype turned up a few times. This rearrangement joins TRBV3-1 to TRBJ2-1, with 12 bases fitting TRBD1. CDR1 and CDR2 from the germline V gene are LGHDT and YNNKEL (reference sequence). The length of the CDR3 is 16 residues. V gave up 5 bases and J gave up 7 bases; unmatched junction bases: 9. The CDR3 is CASSSRDRGQGNEQFF. The CDR3, as DNA: TGTGCCAGCAGCTCCCGGGACAGGGGGCAAGGGAATGAGCAGTTCTTC.

The chain is built from TRBV29-1 and TRBJ1-2; D is unclear. Trimming stripped 4 bases from V and 0 bases from J, with 3 bases between. Germline assignment: CDR1 SQVTM and CDR2 ANQGSEA. The CDR3 runs to 11 residues. CDR3 nucleotides: TGCAGCGTTGCAACTAACTATGGCTACACCTTC. Translating it yields CSVATNYGYTF.